Below are 6 T cell receptor beta chains sequenced from a single sample in a study of CD8 T cells in ankylosing spondylitis. General study points: Fewer than ten highly homologous variants made up a TCR beta motif, and this motif appeared characteristic of ankylosing spondylitis blood.

In TCRdb, the 5' RACE reads were re-called with MiXCR into one record per CDR3 protein. The sample yields hundreds of thousands of distinct CDR3 sequences, roughly 13% seen once. These receptors' antigens are unknown. Sample: blood, either unsorted or a sorted T cell fraction (not recorded which). Receptor source: a male donor with ankylosing spondylitis.

This clonotype was observed at least ten times. This chain uses TRBV3-1 with TRBJ2-3, with TRBD2 identical over 12 bases. CDR1 and CDR2 from the germline V gene are LGHDT and YNNKEL (reference sequence). The CDR3 runs to 18 residues. The trim removed 2 bases at V and 2 bases at J, leaving 8 bases unmatched. The chain's CDR3 is CASSQFPGLAGTTDTQYF. In nucleotides, the CDR3 is TGTGCCAGCAGCCAATTCCCAGGACTAGCGGGGACCACAGATACGCAGTATTTT.

J is TRBJ1-6 and V is TRBV18, with 7 bases that match TRBD1. This CDR3 contains 15 residues. The ends lost 6 bases at V and 8 bases at J; junction bases unmatched: 10. CDR1 and CDR2 from the germline V gene are KGHSH and LQKENI. DNA of the CDR3: TGTGCCAGCTCGTCAGGTTCAGGGGGTGATTCACCCCTCCACTTT. Translating it yields CASSSGSGGDSPLHF.

This clonotype has a handful of counts. The chain joins TRBV20-1 to TRBJ2-3; 13 bases are shared with TRBD2. The CDR3 is 15 residues long. The trim removed 5 bases at V and 4 bases at J, leaving 6 bases unmatched. Germline loops: CDR1 DFQATT, CDR2 SNEGSKA (reference sequence). The CDR3: CSALGLAGAPDTQYF. In DNA, the CDR3 is TGCAGTGCTCTTGGACTAGCGGGAGCCCCAGATACGCAGTATTTT.

This clonotype appeared many times. V gene TRBV11-2 combines with J gene TRBJ1-3; 8 bases align to TRBD1. The CDR3 contains 16 residues. Unmatched junction bases numbered 9, after V lost 4 bases and J lost 4 bases. CDR1 SGHAT and CDR2 FQNNGV come from the germline V gene. CDR3 residues: CASSSPQGARGNTIYF. CDR3 nucleotides: TGTGCCAGCAGCTCACCCCAGGGGGCGAGGGGAAACACCATATATTTT.

The V and J genes are TRBV29-1 and TRBJ2-5; 7 nucleotides agree with TRBD2. With V trimmed by 4 bases and J by 5 bases, 13 bases remained unmatched. CDR1 is SQVTM and CDR2 is ANQGSEA in the germline V gene. The CDR3 is 15 amino acids. CDR3: CSVAGVGGPVETQYF. Here the CDR3 DNA reads TGCAGCGTTGCGGGGGTGGGAGGGCCGGTGGAGACCCAGTACTTC. Looking up the rest from reference TRBV29-1 and TRBJ2-5 gives the full variable domain: SAVISQKPSRDICQRGTSLTIQCQVDSQVTMMFWYRQQPGQSLTLIATANQGSEATYESGFVIDKFPISRPNLTFSTLTVSNMSPEDSSIYLCSVAGVGGPVETQYFGPGTRLLVL.

The chain joins TRBV20-1 to TRBJ2-7, with 11 bases that match TRBD2. CDR1 and CDR2 from the germline V gene are DFQATT and SNEGSKA (reference sequence). With 6 bases clipped from V and 3 bases from J, the junction kept 7 bases outside the gene matches. This CDR3 region has 14 residues. CDR3 region: CSATLAGELYEQYF. CDR3 in DNA: TGCAGTGCGACACTAGCGGGAGAGCTCTACGAGCAGTACTTC.